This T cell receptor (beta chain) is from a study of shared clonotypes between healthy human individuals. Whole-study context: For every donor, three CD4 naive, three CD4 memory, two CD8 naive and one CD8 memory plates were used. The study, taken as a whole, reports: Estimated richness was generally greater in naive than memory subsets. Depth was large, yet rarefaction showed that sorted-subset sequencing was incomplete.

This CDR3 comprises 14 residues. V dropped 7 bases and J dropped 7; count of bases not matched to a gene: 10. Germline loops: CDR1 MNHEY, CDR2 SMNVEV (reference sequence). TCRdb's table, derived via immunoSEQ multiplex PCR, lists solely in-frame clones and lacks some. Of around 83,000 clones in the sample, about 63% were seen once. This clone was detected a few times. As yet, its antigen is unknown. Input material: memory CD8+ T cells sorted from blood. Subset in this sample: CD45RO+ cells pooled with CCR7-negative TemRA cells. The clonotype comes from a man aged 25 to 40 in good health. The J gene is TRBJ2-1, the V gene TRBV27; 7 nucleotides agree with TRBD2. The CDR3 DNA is TGTGCCAGCACCTCATCCGGGGGGAAAAATGAGCAGTTCTTC. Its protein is CASTSSGGKNEQFF.